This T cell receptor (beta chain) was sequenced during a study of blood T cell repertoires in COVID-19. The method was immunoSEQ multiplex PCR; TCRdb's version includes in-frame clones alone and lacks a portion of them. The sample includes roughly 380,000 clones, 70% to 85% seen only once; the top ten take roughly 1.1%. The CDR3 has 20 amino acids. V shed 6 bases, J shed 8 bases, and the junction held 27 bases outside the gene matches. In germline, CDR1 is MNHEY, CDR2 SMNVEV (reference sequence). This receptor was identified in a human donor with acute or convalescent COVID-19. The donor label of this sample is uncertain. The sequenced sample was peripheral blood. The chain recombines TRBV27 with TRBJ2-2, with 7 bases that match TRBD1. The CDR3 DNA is TGTGCCAGCAGCCCCCGTGGCGGAGACTTCCGGCAGCTGGGACAGGGGGAGCTGTTTTTT. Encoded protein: CASSPRGGDFRQLGQGELFF.